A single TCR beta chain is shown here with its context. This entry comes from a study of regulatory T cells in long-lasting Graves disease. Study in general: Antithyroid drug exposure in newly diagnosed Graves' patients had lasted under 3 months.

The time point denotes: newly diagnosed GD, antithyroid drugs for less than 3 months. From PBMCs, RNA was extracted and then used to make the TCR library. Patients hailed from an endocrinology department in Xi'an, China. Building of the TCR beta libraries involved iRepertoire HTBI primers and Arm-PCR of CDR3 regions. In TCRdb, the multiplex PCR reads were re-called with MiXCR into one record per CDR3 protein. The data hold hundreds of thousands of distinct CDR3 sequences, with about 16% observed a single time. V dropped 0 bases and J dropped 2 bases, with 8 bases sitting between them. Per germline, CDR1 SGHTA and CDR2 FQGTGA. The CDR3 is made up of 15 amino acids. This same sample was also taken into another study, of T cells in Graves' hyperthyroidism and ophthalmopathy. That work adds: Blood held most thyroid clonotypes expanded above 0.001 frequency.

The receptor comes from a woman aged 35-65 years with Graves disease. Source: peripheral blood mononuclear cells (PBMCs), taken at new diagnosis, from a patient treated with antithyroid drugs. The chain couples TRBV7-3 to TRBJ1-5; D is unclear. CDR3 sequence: CASSLTSQGNQPQHF. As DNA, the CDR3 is TGTGCCAGCAGCTTAACGTCGCAGGGCAATCAGCCCCAGCATTTT.